The sequence of this T cell receptor (beta chain) was determined in a study of brain T cells in children with intractable seizures. The protocol was immunoSEQ multiplex PCR, while the TCRdb copy is restricted to in-frame clones and leaves out a portion. The sample has some 76,000 clones, 90% to 95% seen once. From germline, CDR1 is MGHRA and CDR2 YSYEKL. The V end lost 1 base, the J end lost 8 bases, and 9 bases lay between the germline ends. CDR3 length equals 13 residues. The sequenced cases were selected for having the highest brain T cell transcript signatures. Here the sequenced sample was peripheral blood, taken at surgery. The chain has TRBV4-1 and TRBJ2-1, with D perhaps TRBD1 (5 bases). The source of this sequence is a boy under three years old with tuberous sclerosis and intractable seizures. CDR3 DNA: TGCGCCAGCAGCCAAGGGCAGGGCGATGAGCAGTTCTTC. This gives the protein CASSQGQGDEQFF.